This TCR beta chain was retrieved from a study of cytomegalovirus exposure and HLA in healthy donors (dated by TCRdb to the late 2010s). General notes on the study: In an earlier analysis of 550 to 750 of the donors, 250 to 350 Gb of sequence data and some 120 million unique TCR beta sequences from 180 million or so T cells were reported. An early release that covered roughly 600 HLA-typed donors contained 250 to 350 gigabases of sequencing data and roughly 84 million unique TCR sequences. The genetic ancestry cluster associated with self-reported Caucasian donors included over 65% of the approximately 410 genotyped donors. The study aimed to test whether cataloging public T cell receptors could reveal signatures of past pathogen exposure. The study used immunosequencing to profile the T cell repertoires of approximately 630 subjects and linked those repertoires to cytomegalovirus serostatus. Along with the roughly 700-subject first cohort, a separate validation cohort of over a hundred different subjects was used. High-throughput TCR immunosequencing, statistical association of individual TCRs with disease status, and machine learning were combined to predict cytomegalovirus infection status. A later analysis re-examined previously published TCR beta repertoires from around 670 donors and added high-resolution HLA genotyping to investigate patterns of TCR occurrence. Rather than drawing on any new phenotypic data, the later analysis identified candidate immune exposures from TCR beta sequences and the way those sequences occurred across donors. An earlier analysis of around 540 of the donors applied high-throughput TCR beta sequencing to assess whether each TCR beta V gene segment acted as functional or pseudogenic. Alongside the repertoire data, information on donor age, sex, ethnicity and CMV serostatus was compiled. Genome-wide SNP genotypes for about three fifths of the roughly 670 donors were used in a later genetic analysis, which treated that subset as a discovery cohort. Every discovery cohort repertoire had been produced on one sequencing platform. HLA typing covered class I and class II loci at four-digit resolution. Typing coverage varied by locus: about 629-630 donors for A, B, C, DRB1 and DQB1; more than 500 for DQA1; approximately 610 for DPA1; about 450 for DPB1. Because of strong linkage in the cohort, five DR-DQ haplotypes were treated as single units for association and clustering. On average, around 240,000 unique TCR beta nucleotide sequences were sequenced per donor among more than 350 genotyped donors of the cohort, with roughly 18% of those sequences being non-productive.

To note about this clone: Its antigen has not been determined. Per-base qualities were not stored, and no clone one base away is much larger.

Summary of the overall study and its limitations: Presence/absence analyses assumed roughly uniform sequencing depth across donors, an assumption that may not hold. Compared with the roughly 720-donor mean, donors in an Asian-associated ancestry cluster had fewer N-insertions in productive TCRs, according to a later genetic analysis. This cohort had only TCR beta chains sequenced, and the lack of alpha or paired-chain data limited which features could be detected. The only immune exposure information available for the cohort was CMV serostatus. Across donors, most TCR sequences were observed very rarely, whereas some public TCRs were present in many individuals. Assigning TCR associations to individual alleles was difficult when HLA alleles, especially DR and DQ, strongly co-occurred. The 87-base-pair reads could not distinguish some IMGT-functional V segments, including TRBV6-2 and TRBV6-3, so those segments were excluded. In a later analysis, HLA-associated TCR beta chains showed more clonal expansion and lower generation probabilities than non-associated chains that were equally common. A cluster of highly shared sequence variants was judged likely to be a technical artifact of the sequencing pipeline. The earlier analysis of about 600 of the donors excluded roughly 17 rarely observed V segments, including chromosome 9 orphons, because counts were too low. A further reported finding was that TCR beta sequences accurately predicted the HLA-A and HLA-B alleles for most subjects in the first cohort. The classifier was reported to diagnose cytomegalovirus status with high specificity and sensitivity in both the original cohort and the validation cohort. An earlier analysis of 587 of the donors showed that most TCR beta V segments appeared in productive rearrangements either about 87% or about 30% of the time, which broadly matched IMGT annotations. A later analysis found that most CMV-associated TCR beta chains appeared HLA-restricted, with HLA associations seemingly driven largely by CMV exposure. According to a later analysis, TCR association rates differed among HLA loci, with DRB1 alleles showing the most associated TCRs and HLA-C alleles showing the fewest. According to a later analysis, parvovirus B19, influenza, CMV and Epstein-Barr virus appeared linked to several top co-occurrence clusters. At a false discovery rate of 0.05, a later analysis linked under 20,000 TCR beta sequences to specific HLA alleles. A total of around 150 TCR beta chains were listed by the study as associated with cytomegalovirus. Linkage disequilibrium might explain the correlated functional status among segregating V segments, but an unknown experimental factor could not be ruled out. According to the authors, the approach could potentially be generalized to other disease states and immunological phenotypes. In a later genetic analysis, a missense DCLRE1C variant was associated with V-gene and J-gene trimming of TCR beta chains, and the association was replicated in an independent cohort. In vitro tests confirmed that a few of the cytomegalovirus-associated TCR beta chains recognize cytomegalovirus antigens. Because some donors lacked HLA typing at each locus, the association tests relied only on the typed subset.

The receptor library was made with the immunoSEQ multiplex PCR assay. For the multiplex PCR, a mixture combining 60 forward primers for TCR Vbeta segments and 13 reverse primers for TCR Jbeta segments was used. Amplification of the CDR3 region of rearranged TCR beta genes was performed with a multiplex PCR assay on genomic DNA. The amplified TCR beta libraries were sequenced on the Illumina HiSeq System as 87-base-pair reads. In the source study's methods: In a later analysis, some 80 million unique TCR beta chains were counted across the 650 to 750 repertoires, and around 10 million of these chains were shared by at least two donors. A nearest-neighbor algorithm error-corrected the raw reads and collapsed the reads into unique sequences, merging closely related sequences to remove PCR and sequencing errors. V, D and J gene segments were assigned by aligning CDR3 sequences to IMGT reference sequences. For a sequence to be retained, a match of at least six nucleotides to both a V gene segment and a J gene segment was required. A rearrangement counted as productive if the CDR3 had no stop codons and remained in frame with V and J, and every other rearrangement counted as non-productive. CDR3 was defined according to IMGT convention as the region running from the second conserved V-encoded cysteine to the conserved J-encoded phenylalanine. The earlier analysis of about 590 of the donors excluded sequences that lacked an unambiguous match to a single V gene segment. In an earlier analysis of 587 of the donors, V segments were called functional above 56.7% productive rearrangements and were called segregating when the between-donor standard deviation exceeded 5%. A statistical classification framework was built for diagnosing cytomegalovirus status from the catalog of TCR beta chain sequences. In a later analysis, V and J genes were assigned by comparing TCR nucleotide sequences against IMGT/GENE-DB human TR gene sequences. A later analysis assigned CDR3 sequences and most-parsimonious VDJ recombination scenarios with the TCRdist pipeline. In a later analysis, every TCR beta chain was defined by the combination of its CDR3 amino acid sequence and its V-gene family, and reads without a unique V-gene family were dropped. As a way to deal with suspected cross-contamination and a sequencing artifact, a later analysis dropped approximately 590 nucleotide sequences that were highly shared and had low generation probability. A later analysis calculated a clonal expansion index for each public chain from normalized within-repertoire ranks of inferred template counts. Generation probabilities in a later analysis came from a VDJ recombination model fitted to out-of-frame rearrangements, and those results were checked against IGoR. In a later analysis, hypergeometric tests were used to score TCR-TCR, TCR-HLA and TCR-CMV co-occurrence, with a repertoire-size bias correction applied to TCR pairs. In a later analysis, false discovery rates were estimated by permuting HLA or CMV assignments 20 times. In a later analysis, co-occurring TCRs were grouped with DBSCAN, and TCRdist sequence similarity was added when clustering was performed within HLA-allele-positive subsets. For co-occurrence clustering, repertoires with fewer than 30,000 or more than 120,000 public chains were excluded, along with four or five repertoires with anomalous nucleotide sharing. TCRdb retrieved this table from immuneACCESS and kept in-frame rearrangements only. Not all clones are present; in checked studies, unresolved V genes account for under half, and no reason is known for the remainder. V and J calls and clone size are given by that table; D and trimming were obtained from the DNA. For this sample the table gives about 150,000 clones, of which around 80% were detected only once. The ten largest clones represent 1.5% to 2% of the sample.

The cohort consisted of fewer than 700 healthy bone marrow donors. Cohort members were all nominally healthy when sampled, although unrecorded immune exposures were likely present. The donor was CMV seronegative and belonged to the group of 350 or so seronegative cohort members. A peripheral blood sample was provided by each donor, and peripheral blood mononuclear cells were used for TCR beta sequencing. Genomic DNA was extracted from the blood cell samples with the Qiagen DNeasy Blood Extraction Kit. The germline ends are 10 bases apart after V is trimmed by 1 base and J by 4 bases. Taken from cysteine to phenylalanine, the CDR3 has 14 residues. Just CDR3 DNA is preserved here, 42 bases in frame from base 1. CDR1 and CDR2, looked up from the germline V gene, are LGHNT and FRNRAP.

The receptor was derived from a middle-aged man in good health and CMV-seronegative. The rearrangement joined TRBV12-5 to TRBJ1-2, with a tentative D gene TRBD1 over 6 matching bases. The sequenced material came from PBMCs. This receptor carries the CDR3 CASGLEGVLYGYTF. The nucleotide sequence is TGTGCTAGTGGTTTGGAGGGGGTACTCTATGGCTACACCTTC.